These 27 T cell receptor beta chains were sequenced from one sample in a study of blood T cell repertoires in COVID-19. The table came from immunoSEQ multiplex PCR; TCRdb's copy has only in-frame clones and leaves some out. This table holds 150,000 to 200,000 clones, about 85% found once. Sequencing was performed on peripheral blood. The receptors derive from a woman of 80 years or more with acute or convalescent COVID-19.

This chain uses TRBV7-9 with TRBJ1-1, with unresolved D. This CDR3 has 15 amino acids. CDR1 is SEHNR and CDR2 is FQNEAQ in the germline V gene (reference sequence). V lost 1 base and J lost 0, with 9 bases in between. CDR3 sequence: CASSLVSPMNTEAFF. The CDR3 DNA reads TGTGCCAGCAGCTTAGTTAGCCCCATGAACACTGAAGCTTTCTTT.

The CDR3 here is CASTPDRGIGYEQYF. CDR3 coding DNA: TGTGCCAGCACCCCAGACAGGGGAATAGGCTACGAGCAGTACTTC. The V gene is TRBV6-2 or TRBV6-3, the J gene TRBJ2-7, with TRBD1 identical over 8 bases. Germline CDR1 and CDR2: MNHEY and SVGEGT. Trimming at V came to 7 bases and at J to 3 bases, leaving 11 bases not matched to a gene. The CDR3 runs to 15 residues.

The rearrangement uses TRBV12-3 or TRBV12-4 and TRBJ2-7, with 8 positions matching TRBD1. Germline trimming cut 6 bases from V and 6 bases from J; bases unmatched to any gene: 7. CDR3 length: 13 residues. CDR3 nucleotide sequence: TGTGCCAGCAGCCTACAACAGGGGGTCGAGCAGTACTTC. Translation: CASSLQQGVEQYF.

This clone showed up just once. This chain uses TRBV5-4 with TRBJ2-7; 12 positions match TRBD2. The CDR3 has 17 amino acids. Trimming took 0 bases from V and 1 from J; bases not matched to a gene: 5. The germline V gene encodes CDR1 SGHNT and CDR2 YYREEE (reference sequence). In DNA, the CDR3 is TGTGCCAGCAGCTTGGGGGGTGGACTAGCGGGATCCTACGAGCAGTACTTC. This translates into CASSLGGGLAGSYEQYF. The complete variable domain, with remaining parts taken from reference TRBV5-4 and TRBJ2-7, reads ETGVTQSPTHLIKTRGQQVTLRCSSQSGHNTVSWYQQALGQGPQFIFQYYREEENGRGNFPPRFSGLQFPNYSSELNVNALELDDSALYLCASSLGGGLAGSYEQYFGPGTRLTVT.

The chain has TRBV9 and TRBJ2-1; 9 positions agree with TRBD2. Trimming at V came to 0 bases and at J to 9 bases, leaving 7 bases not matched to a gene. The CDR3 has 15 residues. The germline V gene encodes CDR1 SGDLS and CDR2 YYNGEE. CDR3 DNA: TGTGCCAGCAGCGTAGCTGCGGGGGGGGCCGGTGAGCAGTTCTTC. It codes for CASSVAAGGAGEQFF.

The chain is built from TRBV24-1 and TRBJ2-7; 7 positions agree with TRBD1. Germline CDR1 is KGHDR and CDR2 is SFDVKD. CDR3 length equals 12 residues. Germline trimming cut 7 bases from V and 6 bases from J; bases unmatched to any gene: 5. CDR3 nucleotides: TGTGCCACCAGCCACAGGGGAAGCGAGCAGTACTTC. It is translated as CATSHRGSEQYF.

The chain is built from TRBV18 and TRBJ2-2; D may be TRBD2 (6 bases). Trimming pared 3 bases from V and 4 bases from J, leaving 12 bases between. Looked up from germline, CDR1 is KGHSH and CDR2 is LQKENI. The length of the CDR3 is 15 residues. CDR3 region: CASSPRLDRTGELFF. For the CDR3, the DNA is TGTGCCAGCTCACCCCGACTAGACCGCACCGGGGAGCTGTTTTTT.

This chain uses TRBV4-3 with TRBJ2-5; D perhaps matches TRBD2 (6 bases). Deletions cut 8 bases from V and 5 bases from J, with 15 bases between. The CDR3 has 13 amino acids. Per germline, CDR1 LGHNA and CDR2 YSLEER. The CDR3 sequence is CASGLGRGETQYF. The CDR3 DNA sequence: TGCGCCAGCGGCTTAGGGCGGGGCGAGACCCAGTACTTC.

This clone was detected only a few times. The chain uses TRBV6-1 and TRBJ1-2; tentative D call: TRBD1 (6 bases). This CDR3 has 12 residues. V lost 3 bases and J 7 bases, leaving 9 bases between the germline ends. The V gene's germline CDR1 is MNHNS and CDR2 SASEGT. The CDR3 bases are TGTGCCAGCAGTGATTACAGGGCTGGCTACACCTTC. Protein: CASSDYRAGYTF.

This chain links TRBV7-2 with TRBJ2-2; D remains ambiguous. The CDR3 is 12 residues long. Germline CDR1 reads SGHTA; CDR2 reads FQGNSA. The V and J ends lost 4 bases and 5 bases respectively, with 5 bases between them. CDR3 bases: TGTGCCAGCAGCTACCAGACCGGGGAGCTGTTTTTT. Protein: CASSYQTGELFF. The complete variable domain, with remaining parts taken from reference TRBV7-2 and TRBJ2-2, reads GAGVSQSPSNKVTEKGKDVELRCDPISGHTALYWYRQSLGQGLEFLIYFQGNSAPDKSGLPSDRFSAERTGGSVSTLTIQRTQQEDSAVYLCASSYQTGELFFGEGSRLTVL.

The chain links TRBV20-1 to TRBJ1-1; 8 positions match TRBD1. V dropped 6 bases and J dropped 8; count of bases not matched to a gene: 5. Germline assignment: CDR1 DFQATT and CDR2 SNEGSKA (reference sequence). CDR3 size: 11 residues. CDR3 coding DNA: TGCAGTGCCGACCGACAGGGGGAAGCTTTCTTT. Its translation is CSADRQGEAFF.

This chain connects TRBV29-1 to TRBJ2-1; 11 bases line up with TRBD1. V lost 5 bases and J lost 9; bases outside the gene matches: 6. Germline-derived CDR1 and CDR2 are SQVTM and ANQGSEA. This CDR3 comprises 13 residues. The CDR3, as DNA: TGCAGCGTTTGGGGACAGGGGGTCCCTGAGCAGTTCTTC. As protein: CSVWGQGVPEQFF.

This chain uses TRBV5-1 with TRBJ2-1, with D perhaps matching TRBD2 (5 bases). This CDR3 is built from 15 residues. V was cut by 0 bases and J by 4 bases, with 11 bases left in between. Germline values: CDR1 SGHRS, CDR2 YFSETQ. The CDR3 bases are TGCGCCAGCAGCTTGGTCGGGGTAACGTACAATGAGCAGTTCTTC. Its translation: CASSLVGVTYNEQFF.

Only one count was recorded for this clone. The rearrangement links TRBV19 to TRBJ1-2; 9 positions agree with TRBD1. This CDR3 is 13 amino acids long. V trimming: 7 bases; J trimming: 3 bases; junction bases outside the gene matches: 3. Germline V gene lookup returns CDR1 LNHDA and CDR2 SQIVND (reference sequence). The CDR3 loop is CASTRDRDYGYTF. CDR3 coding DNA: TGTGCCAGTACTAGGGACAGGGACTATGGCTACACCTTC. The complete variable domain, with remaining parts taken from reference TRBV19 and TRBJ1-2, reads DGGITQSPKYLFRKEGQNVTLSCEQNLNHDAMYWYRQDPGQGLRLIYYSQIVNDFQKGDIAEGYSVSREKKESFPLTVTSAQKNPTAFYLCASTRDRDYGYTFGSGTRLTVV.

This clone appeared once. This sequence joins TRBV30 and TRBJ1-1; D is uncertain. V lost 4 bases and J 6 bases, leaving 12 bases between the germline ends. CDR3 size: 12 residues. CDR1 is GTSNPN, CDR2 SVGIG, per germline (reference sequence). The CDR3 sequence: CAWTVPLPEAFF. The CDR3 nucleotides are TGTGCCTGGACGGTGCCCTTGCCTGAAGCTTTCTTT.

This chain links TRBV7-2 with TRBJ1-5, with 8 bases that match TRBD1. The CDR3 loop spans 15 amino acids. V dropped 4 bases and J dropped 4; count of bases not matched to a gene: 6. Germline CDR1 reads SGHTA; CDR2 reads FQGNSA. CDR3 protein: CASSSETGVNQPQHF. The CDR3, as DNA: TGTGCCAGCAGCTCGGAGACAGGGGTTAATCAGCCCCAGCATTTT.

This clone has just a few counts. The chain is built from TRBV5-1 and TRBJ2-7, with 11 bases matching TRBD2. CDR1 SGHRS and CDR2 YFSETQ come from the germline V gene. CDR3 length equals 15 residues. J was trimmed by 6 bases and V by 0 bases; bases with no gene match: 5. The CDR3 sequence is CASSLVGTSGTEQYF. CDR3 nucleotides: TGCGCCAGCAGCTTGGTCGGGACTAGCGGCACCGAGCAGTACTTC.

This chain connects TRBV25-1 to TRBJ2-3, with D perhaps matching TRBD2 (6 bases). Between the trimmed V and J ends, which lost 6 bases and 5 bases, there was a span of 18 bases. Per germline, CDR1 MGHDK and CDR2 SYGVNS. The CDR3 is 15 amino acids. The CDR3 reads CASRTGGLAVDTQYF. The CDR3 coding sequence is TGTGCCAGCAGGACCGGGGGACTTGCTGTAGATACGCAGTATTTT.

The V and J genes are TRBV9 and TRBJ2-6; 8 bases are shared with TRBD1. The V gene's germline CDR1 is SGDLS and CDR2 YYNGEE. Unmatched junction bases numbered 7, after V lost 0 bases and J lost 11 bases. The length of the CDR3 is 15 residues. Here the CDR3 reads CASSVGRQGNDVLTF. Written as DNA, the CDR3 is TGTGCCAGCAGCGTAGGGAGACAGGGGAACGACGTCCTGACTTTC.

This rearrangement joins TRBV5-4 to TRBJ1-2; TRBD1 is a possible D gene (5 bases). CDR1 is SGHNT, CDR2 YYREEE, per germline (reference sequence). The CDR3 length is 16 residues. The ends were cut back, 3 bases at V and 2 bases at J, with 17 bases in the middle. CDR3 coding DNA: TGTGCCAGCAGCTCTGGGCCGGACACCACAAACTATGGCTACACCTTC. Its translation: CASSSGPDTTNYGYTF.

The rearrangement uses TRBV2 and TRBJ1-6; TRBD1 is a possible D gene (5 bases). The germline V and J ends were trimmed by 7 bases and 5 bases, with 18 bases remaining between them. Germline CDR1 SNHLY, CDR2 FYNNEI. The CDR3 has 16 amino acids. CDR3 amino acids: CASTPEGTGDNSPLHF. CDR3 DNA sequence: TGTGCCAGCACCCCAGAAGGAACAGGTGATAATTCACCCCTCCACTTT. The entire variable domain, with the rest obtained from reference TRBV2 and TRBJ1-6, is as follows: EPEVTQTPSHQVTQMGQEVILRCVPISNHLYFYWYRQILGQKVEFLVSFYNNEISEKSEIFDDQFSVERPDGSNFTLKIRSTKLEDSAMYFCASTPEGTGDNSPLHFGNGTRLTVT.

The chain links TRBV7-8 to TRBJ2-1, with D hard to call. V lost 1 base and J lost 8, with 12 bases in between. The CDR3 runs to 14 residues. Germline CDR1 and CDR2: SGHVS and FQNEAQ. CDR3 sequence (DNA): TGTGCCAGCAGCTTAGAGTGGCAGCAGGATGAGCAGTTCTTC. Amino acids: CASSLEWQQDEQFF.

The rearrangement uses TRBV6-5 and TRBJ1-3, with unresolved D. V was trimmed by 6 bases and J by 5 bases, leaving 8 bases between them. This CDR3 spans 12 amino acids. The germline V gene has CDR1 MNHEY and CDR2 SVGAGI. For the CDR3, the DNA is TGTGCCAGCAGAGGAGGAAGAAACACCATATATTTT. It encodes CASRGGRNTIYF.

The V gene is TRBV7-8, the J gene TRBJ1-1; TRBD1 might be the D (5 bases). The CDR3 runs to 15 residues. Trimming took 5 bases from V and 0 from J, leaving 13 bases between them. Germline loops: CDR1 SGHVS, CDR2 FQNEAQ. CDR3 protein: CASSRAGGLNTEAFF. CDR3 sequence (DNA): TGTGCCAGCAGCCGGGCGGGGGGTCTGAACACTGAAGCTTTCTTT.

V usage is TRBV24-1 and J usage is TRBJ2-7; 7 bases map to TRBD1. The germline gives CDR1 KGHDR, CDR2 SFDVKD. This CDR3 contains 13 residues. Trimming cost V 4 bases and J 9 bases; bases outside gene matches: 8. The CDR3 DNA sequence: TGTGCCACCAGTGACGGGGAACAGGGGCCGCAGTACTTC. Translation: CATSDGEQGPQYF.

V and J are TRBV4-3 and TRBJ1-5; 8 nucleotides line up with TRBD1. Germline V gene lookup returns CDR1 LGHNA and CDR2 YSLEER. Trimming cost V 1 base and J 1 base; bases outside gene matches: 0. The CDR3 runs 15 residues. The CDR3 bases are TGCGCCAGCAGCCAAGGGACAGGGAGCAATCAGCCCCAGCATTTT. Its protein product is CASSQGTGSNQPQHF.

The chain is built from TRBV21-1 and TRBJ1-2; no check of the table's D call, TRBD1, against the DNA was made. TRBV21-1 is a documented pseudogene. This CDR3 region has 13 residues. The CDR3 here is CASNIQGFSGYTF. DNA of the CDR3: TGTGCCAGCAATATACAGGGTTTTTCTGGCTACACCTTC.